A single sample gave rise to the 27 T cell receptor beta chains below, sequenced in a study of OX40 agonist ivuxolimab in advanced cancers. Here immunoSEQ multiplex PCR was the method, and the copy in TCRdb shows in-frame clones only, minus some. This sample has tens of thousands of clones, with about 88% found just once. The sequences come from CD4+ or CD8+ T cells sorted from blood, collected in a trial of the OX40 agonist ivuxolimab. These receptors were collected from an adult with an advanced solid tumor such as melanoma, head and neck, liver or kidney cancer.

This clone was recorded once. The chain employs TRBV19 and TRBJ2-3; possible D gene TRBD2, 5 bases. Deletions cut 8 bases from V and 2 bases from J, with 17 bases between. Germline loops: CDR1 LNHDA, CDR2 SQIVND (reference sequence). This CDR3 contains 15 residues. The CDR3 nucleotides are TGTGCCAGTGGCGCTTTACGGGGTACCACAGATACGCAGTATTTT. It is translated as CASGALRGTTDTQYF.

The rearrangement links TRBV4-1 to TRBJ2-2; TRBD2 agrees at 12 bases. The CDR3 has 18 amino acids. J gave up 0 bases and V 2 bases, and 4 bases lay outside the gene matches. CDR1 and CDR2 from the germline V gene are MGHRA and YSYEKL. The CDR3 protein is CASSQRLAGVSNTGELFF. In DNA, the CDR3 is TGCGCCAGCAGCCAACGACTAGCGGGGGTTTCGAACACCGGGGAGCTGTTTTTT.

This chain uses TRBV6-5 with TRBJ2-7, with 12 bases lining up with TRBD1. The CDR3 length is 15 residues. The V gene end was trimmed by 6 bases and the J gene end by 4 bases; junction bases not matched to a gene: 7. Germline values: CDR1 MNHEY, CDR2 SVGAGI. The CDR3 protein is CASRSGTGGMYEQYF. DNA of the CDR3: TGTGCCAGCAGATCGGGGACAGGGGGCATGTACGAGCAGTACTTC.

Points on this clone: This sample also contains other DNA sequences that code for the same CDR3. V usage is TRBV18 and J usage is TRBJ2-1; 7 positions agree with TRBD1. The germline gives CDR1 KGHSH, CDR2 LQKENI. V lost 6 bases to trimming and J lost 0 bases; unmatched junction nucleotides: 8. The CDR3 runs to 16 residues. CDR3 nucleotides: TGTGCCAGCTCGCCCCCGGGACAGAGCTCCTACAATGAGCAGTTCTTC. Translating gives CASSPPGQSSYNEQFF.

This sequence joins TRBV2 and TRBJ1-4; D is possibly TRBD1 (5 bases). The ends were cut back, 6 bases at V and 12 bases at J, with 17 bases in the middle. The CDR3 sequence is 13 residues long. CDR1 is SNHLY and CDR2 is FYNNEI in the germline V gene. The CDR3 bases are TGTGCCAGCAGCGAGAGGGGAGGTGAGGAACTGTTTTTT. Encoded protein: CASSERGGEELFF.

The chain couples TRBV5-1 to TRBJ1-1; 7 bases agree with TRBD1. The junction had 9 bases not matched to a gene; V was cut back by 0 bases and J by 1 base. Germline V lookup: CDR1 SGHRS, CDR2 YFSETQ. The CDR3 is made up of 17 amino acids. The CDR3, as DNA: TGCGCCAGCAGCTTGGCCCCAGGGGGGGCGGGGAACACTGAAGCTTTCTTT. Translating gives CASSLAPGGAGNTEAFF.

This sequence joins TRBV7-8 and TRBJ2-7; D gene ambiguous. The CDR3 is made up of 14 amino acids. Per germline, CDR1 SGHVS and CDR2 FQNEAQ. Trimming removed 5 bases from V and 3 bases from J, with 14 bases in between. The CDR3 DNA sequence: TGTGCCAGCAGCCGGCGCACAACCCTCTACGAGCAGTACTTC. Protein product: CASSRRTTLYEQYF.

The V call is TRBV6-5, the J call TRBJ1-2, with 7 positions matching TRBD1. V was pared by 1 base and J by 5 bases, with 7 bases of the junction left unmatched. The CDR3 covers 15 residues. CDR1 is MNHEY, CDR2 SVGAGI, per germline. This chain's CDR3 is CASSYLYDREYGYTF. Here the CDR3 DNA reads TGTGCCAGCAGTTACTTATACGACAGGGAATATGGCTACACCTTC.

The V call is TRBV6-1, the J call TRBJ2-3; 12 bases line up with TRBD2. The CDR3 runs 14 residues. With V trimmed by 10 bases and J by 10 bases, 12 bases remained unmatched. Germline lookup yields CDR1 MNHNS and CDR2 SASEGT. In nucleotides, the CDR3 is TGTGCCACCCGACTAGCGGGGGCCCTGGCGTCGCAGTATTTT. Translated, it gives CATRLAGALASQYF.

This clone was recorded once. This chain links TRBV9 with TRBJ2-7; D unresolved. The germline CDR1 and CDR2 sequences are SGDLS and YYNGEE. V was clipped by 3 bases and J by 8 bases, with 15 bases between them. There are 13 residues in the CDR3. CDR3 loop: CASSGDPDRQQYF. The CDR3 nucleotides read TGTGCCAGCAGCGGCGACCCGGACCGCCAGCAGTACTTC.

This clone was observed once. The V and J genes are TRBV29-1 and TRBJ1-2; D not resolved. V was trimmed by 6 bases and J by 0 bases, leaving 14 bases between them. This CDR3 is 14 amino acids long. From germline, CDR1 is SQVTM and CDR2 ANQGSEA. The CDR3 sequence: CSVGGSPTNYGYTF. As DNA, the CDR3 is TGCAGCGTGGGTGGCAGTCCCACTAACTATGGCTACACCTTC.

CDR3: CASSPPGLYGYTF. The CDR3 nucleotides read TGTGCCAGCTCACCACCCGGGCTCTATGGCTACACCTTC. The chain recombines TRBV18 with TRBJ1-2; D is uncertain. The V end was cut by 0 bases, the J end by 4 bases, with 6 bases between. The CDR3 loop spans 13 amino acids. Germline values: CDR1 KGHSH, CDR2 LQKENI.

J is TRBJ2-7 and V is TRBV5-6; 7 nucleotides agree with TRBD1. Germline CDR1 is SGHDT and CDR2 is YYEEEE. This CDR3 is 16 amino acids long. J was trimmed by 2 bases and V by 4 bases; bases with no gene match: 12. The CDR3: CASSGTVKPVPYEQYF. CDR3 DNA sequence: TGTGCCAGCAGCGGGACAGTAAAGCCCGTACCCTACGAGCAGTACTTC.

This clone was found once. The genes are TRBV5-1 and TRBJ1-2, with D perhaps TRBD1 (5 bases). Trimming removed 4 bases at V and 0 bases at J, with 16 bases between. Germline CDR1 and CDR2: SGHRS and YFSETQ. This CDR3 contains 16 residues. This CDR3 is CASSPWLQAANYGYTF. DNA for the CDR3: TGCGCCAGCAGCCCGTGGTTACAGGCCGCTAACTATGGCTACACCTTC.

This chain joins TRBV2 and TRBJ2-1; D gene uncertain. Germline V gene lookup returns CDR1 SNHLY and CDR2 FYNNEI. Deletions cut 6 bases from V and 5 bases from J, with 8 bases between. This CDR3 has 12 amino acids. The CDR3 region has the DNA TGTGCCAGCAGCGGGTGGGACAATGAGCAGTTCTTC. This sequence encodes CASSGWDNEQFF.

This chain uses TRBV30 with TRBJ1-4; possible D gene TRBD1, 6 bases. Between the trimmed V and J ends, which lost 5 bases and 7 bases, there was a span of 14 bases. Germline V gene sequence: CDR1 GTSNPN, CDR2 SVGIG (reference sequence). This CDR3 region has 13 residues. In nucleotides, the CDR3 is TGTGCCTGGGATGACAGGTTGGGTGAAAAACTGTTTTTT. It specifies CAWDDRLGEKLFF. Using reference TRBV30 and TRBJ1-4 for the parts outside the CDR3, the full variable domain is SQTIHQWPATLVQPVGSPLSLECTVEGTSNPNLYWYRQAAGRGLQLLFYSVGIGQISSEVPQNLSASRPQDRQFILSSKKLLLSDSGFYLCAWDDRLGEKLFFGSGTQLSVL.

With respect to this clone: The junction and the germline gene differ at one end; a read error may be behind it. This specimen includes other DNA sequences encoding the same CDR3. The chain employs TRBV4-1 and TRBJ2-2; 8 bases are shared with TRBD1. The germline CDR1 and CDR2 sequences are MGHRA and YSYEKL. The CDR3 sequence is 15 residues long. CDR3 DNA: TGTGCCAGCACCTCGGACAGGGTGGGCACCGGGGAGCTGTTTTTT. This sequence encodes CASTSDRVGTGELFF.

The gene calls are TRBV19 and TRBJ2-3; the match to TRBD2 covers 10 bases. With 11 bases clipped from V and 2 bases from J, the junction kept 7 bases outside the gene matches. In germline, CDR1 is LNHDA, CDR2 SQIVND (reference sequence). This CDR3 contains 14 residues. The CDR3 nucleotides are TGTGCCTCTGGTAGCGGGGGGTACACAGATACGCAGTATTTT. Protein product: CASGSGGYTDTQYF.

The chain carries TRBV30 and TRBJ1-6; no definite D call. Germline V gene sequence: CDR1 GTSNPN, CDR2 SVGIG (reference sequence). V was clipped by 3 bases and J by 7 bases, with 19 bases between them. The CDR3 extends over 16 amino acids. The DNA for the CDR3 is TGTGCCTGGAGATACAGTACCGGGCTTAAGAATTCACCCCTCCACTTT. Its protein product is CAWRYSTGLKNSPLHF.

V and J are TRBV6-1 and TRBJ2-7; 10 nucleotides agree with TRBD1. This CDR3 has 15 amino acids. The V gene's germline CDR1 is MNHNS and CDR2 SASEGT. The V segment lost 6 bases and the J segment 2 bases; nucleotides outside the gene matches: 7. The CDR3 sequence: CASRPGQGIPYEQYF. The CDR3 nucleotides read TGTGCCAGCAGGCCGGGACAGGGGATTCCCTACGAGCAGTACTTC.

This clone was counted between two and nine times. CDR3 residues: CASSTGQGNTEAFF. The CDR3 DNA follows: TGCGCCAGCAGCACCGGACAGGGGAACACTGAAGCTTTCTTT. The chain couples TRBV5-1 to TRBJ1-1, with 8 bases fitting TRBD1. Germline trimming cut 4 bases from V and 1 base from J; bases unmatched to any gene: 3. Germline CDR1 reads SGHRS; CDR2 reads YFSETQ. This CDR3 has 14 amino acids.

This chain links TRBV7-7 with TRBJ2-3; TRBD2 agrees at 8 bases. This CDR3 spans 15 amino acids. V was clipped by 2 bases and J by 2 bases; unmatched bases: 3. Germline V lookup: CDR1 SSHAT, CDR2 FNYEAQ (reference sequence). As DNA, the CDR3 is TGTGCCAGCAGCTTATCACTAGCGGACACAGATACGCAGTATTTT. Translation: CASSLSLADTDTQYF.

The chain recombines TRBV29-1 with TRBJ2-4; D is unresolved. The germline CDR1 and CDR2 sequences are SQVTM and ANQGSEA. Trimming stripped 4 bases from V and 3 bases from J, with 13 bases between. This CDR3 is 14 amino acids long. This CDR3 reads CSVVIPSGKNIQYF. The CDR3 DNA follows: TGCAGCGTTGTGATCCCCTCGGGCAAAAACATTCAGTACTTC.

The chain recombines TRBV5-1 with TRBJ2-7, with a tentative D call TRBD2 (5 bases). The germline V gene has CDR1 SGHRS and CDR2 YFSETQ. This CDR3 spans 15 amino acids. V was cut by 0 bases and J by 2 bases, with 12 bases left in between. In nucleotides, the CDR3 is TGCGCCAGCAGCTTGGGCGGGTTGCTAACCTACGAGCAGTACTTC. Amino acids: CASSLGGLLTYEQYF.

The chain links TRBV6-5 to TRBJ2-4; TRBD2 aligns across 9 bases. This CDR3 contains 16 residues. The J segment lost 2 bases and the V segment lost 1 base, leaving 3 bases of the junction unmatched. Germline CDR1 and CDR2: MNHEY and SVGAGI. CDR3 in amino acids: CASSYWRGGPKNIQYF. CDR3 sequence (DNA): TGTGCCAGCAGTTACTGGCGGGGGGGGCCCAAAAACATTCAGTACTTC.

Here the CDR3 DNA reads TGTGCCAGTAGGAGGTGGCCGGGACAGGGAGTTTCACCCCTCCACTTT. It encodes CASRRWPGQGVSPLHF. The chain couples TRBV19 to TRBJ1-6; the match to TRBD1 covers 9 bases. The CDR3 sequence is 16 residues long. Germline loops: CDR1 LNHDA, CDR2 SQIVND (reference sequence). Unmatched junction bases numbered 12, after V lost 6 bases and J lost 9 bases.

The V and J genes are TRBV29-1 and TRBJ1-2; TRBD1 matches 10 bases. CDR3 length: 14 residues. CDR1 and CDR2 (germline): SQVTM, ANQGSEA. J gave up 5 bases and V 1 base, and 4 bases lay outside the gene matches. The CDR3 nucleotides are TGCAGCGTTGAAGGACAGGGGGCGCGTTATGGCTACACCTTC. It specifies CSVEGQGARYGYTF.